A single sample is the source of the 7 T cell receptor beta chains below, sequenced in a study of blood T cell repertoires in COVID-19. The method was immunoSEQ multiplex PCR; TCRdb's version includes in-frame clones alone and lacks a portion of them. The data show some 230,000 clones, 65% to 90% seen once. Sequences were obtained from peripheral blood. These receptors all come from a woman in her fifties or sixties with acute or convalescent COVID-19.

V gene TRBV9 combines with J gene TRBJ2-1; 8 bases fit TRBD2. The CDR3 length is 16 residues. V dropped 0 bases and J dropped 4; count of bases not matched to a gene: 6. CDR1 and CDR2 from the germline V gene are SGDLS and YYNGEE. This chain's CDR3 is CASSVASASGYNEQFF. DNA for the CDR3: TGTGCCAGCAGCGTAGCATCGGCTAGCGGGTACAATGAGCAGTTCTTC.

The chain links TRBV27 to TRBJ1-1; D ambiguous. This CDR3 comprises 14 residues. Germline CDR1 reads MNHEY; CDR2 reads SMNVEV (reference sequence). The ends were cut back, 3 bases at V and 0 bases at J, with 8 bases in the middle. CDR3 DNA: TGTGCCAGCAGTTTCCGGAGCCTGAACACTGAAGCTTTCTTT. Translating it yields CASSFRSLNTEAFF.

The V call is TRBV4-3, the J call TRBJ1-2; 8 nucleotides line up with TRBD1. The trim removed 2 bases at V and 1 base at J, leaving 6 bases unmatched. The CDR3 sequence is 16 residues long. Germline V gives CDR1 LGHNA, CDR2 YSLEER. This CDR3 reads CASSQNRGNNNYGYTF. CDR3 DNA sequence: TGCGCCAGCAGCCAAAACAGGGGGAACAATAACTATGGCTACACCTTC.

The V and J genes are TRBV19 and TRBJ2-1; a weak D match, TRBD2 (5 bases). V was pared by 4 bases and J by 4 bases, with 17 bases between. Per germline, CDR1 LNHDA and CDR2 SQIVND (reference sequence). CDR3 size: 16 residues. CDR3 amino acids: CASSKELDSAYNEQFF. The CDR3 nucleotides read TGTGCCAGTAGTAAAGAGTTGGACTCAGCGTACAATGAGCAGTTCTTC.

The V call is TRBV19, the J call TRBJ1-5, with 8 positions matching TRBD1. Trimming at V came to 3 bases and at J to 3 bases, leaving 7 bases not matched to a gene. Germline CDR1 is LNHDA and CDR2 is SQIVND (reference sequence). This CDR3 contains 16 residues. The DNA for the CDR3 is TGTGCCAGTAGTATTGAGGGACAGGTTCACAATCAGCCCCAGCATTTT. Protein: CASSIEGQVHNQPQHF.

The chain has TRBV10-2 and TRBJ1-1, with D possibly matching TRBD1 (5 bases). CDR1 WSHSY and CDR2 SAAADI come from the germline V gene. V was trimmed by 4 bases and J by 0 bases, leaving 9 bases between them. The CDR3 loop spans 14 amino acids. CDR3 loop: CASSGWGLNTEAFF. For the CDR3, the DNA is TGCGCCAGCAGTGGGTGGGGCTTGAACACTGAAGCTTTCTTT.

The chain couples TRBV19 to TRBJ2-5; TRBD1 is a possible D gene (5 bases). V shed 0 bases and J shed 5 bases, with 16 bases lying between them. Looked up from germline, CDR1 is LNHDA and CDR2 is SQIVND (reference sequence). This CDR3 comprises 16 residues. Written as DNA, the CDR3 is TGTGCCAGTAGTATAGAGGGGCTTCCATCGGCGGAGACCCAGTACTTC. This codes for CASSIEGLPSAETQYF.